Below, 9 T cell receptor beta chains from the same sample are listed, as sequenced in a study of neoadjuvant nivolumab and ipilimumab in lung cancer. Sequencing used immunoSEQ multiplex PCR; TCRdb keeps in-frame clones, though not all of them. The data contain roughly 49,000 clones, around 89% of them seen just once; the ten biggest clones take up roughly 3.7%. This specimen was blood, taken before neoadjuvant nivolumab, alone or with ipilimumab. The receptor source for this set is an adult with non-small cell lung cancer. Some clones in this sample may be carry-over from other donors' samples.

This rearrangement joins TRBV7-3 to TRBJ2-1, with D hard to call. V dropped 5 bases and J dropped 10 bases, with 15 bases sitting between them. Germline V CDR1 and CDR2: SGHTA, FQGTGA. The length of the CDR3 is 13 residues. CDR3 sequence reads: CASSQFRGREQFF. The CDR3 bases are TGTGCCAGCAGCCAATTCCGCGGACGGGAGCAGTTCTTC.

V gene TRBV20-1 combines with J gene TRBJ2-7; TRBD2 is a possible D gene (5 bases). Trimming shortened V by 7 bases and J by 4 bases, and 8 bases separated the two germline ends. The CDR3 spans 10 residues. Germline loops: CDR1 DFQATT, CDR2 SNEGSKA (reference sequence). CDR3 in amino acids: CSVGSYEQYF. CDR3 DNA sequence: TGCAGTGTTGGGAGTTACGAGCAGTACTTC.

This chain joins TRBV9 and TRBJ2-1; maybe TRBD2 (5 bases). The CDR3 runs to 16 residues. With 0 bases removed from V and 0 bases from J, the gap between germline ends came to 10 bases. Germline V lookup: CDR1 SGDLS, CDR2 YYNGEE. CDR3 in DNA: TGTGCCAGCAGCGTAGGAATGGGGAGCTCCTACAATGAGCAGTTCTTC. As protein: CASSVGMGSSYNEQFF.

The CDR3 loop reads CASSTTRTWGYEQYF. CDR3 sequence (DNA): TGTGCCAGCAGTACGACCCGTACCTGGGGGTACGAGCAGTACTTC. The chain is built from TRBV25-1 and TRBJ2-7; D possibly matches TRBD1 or TRBD2 (5 bases each). V was pared by 5 bases and J by 4 bases, with 18 bases between. Germline lookup yields CDR1 MGHDK and CDR2 SYGVNS. The CDR3 covers 15 residues.

In DNA form, the CDR3 reads TGCGCCAGCAGCCTAAGGGGGGGCTACGAGCAGTACTTC. This codes for CASSLRGGYEQYF. The rearrangement uses TRBV4-1 and TRBJ2-7; D might be TRBD2 (7 bases). V gave up 4 bases and J gave up 3 bases, with 10 bases separating them. This CDR3 contains 13 residues. Germline loops: CDR1 MGHRA, CDR2 YSYEKL.

The CDR3 spells CASGDGTDTQYF. DNA for the CDR3: TGTGCCAGCGGAGACGGCACAGATACGCAGTATTTT. The rearrangement links TRBV11-3 to TRBJ2-3; no reliable D call. Germline assignment: CDR1 SGHNT and CDR2 YENEEA. Trimming left V 8 bases short and J 1 base short, with 7 bases between. The CDR3 extends over 12 amino acids.

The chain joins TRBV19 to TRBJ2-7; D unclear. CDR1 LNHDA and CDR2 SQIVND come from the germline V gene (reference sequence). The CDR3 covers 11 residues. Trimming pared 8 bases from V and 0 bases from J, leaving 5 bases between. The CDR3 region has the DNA TGTGCCAGTTTTCACTCCTACGAGCAGTACTTC. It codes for CASFHSYEQYF. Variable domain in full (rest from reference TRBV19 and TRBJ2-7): DGGITQSPKYLFRKEGQNVTLSCEQNLNHDAMYWYRQDPGQGLRLIYYSQIVNDFQKGDIAEGYSVSREKKESFPLTVTSAQKNPTAFYLCASFHSYEQYFGPGTRLTVT.

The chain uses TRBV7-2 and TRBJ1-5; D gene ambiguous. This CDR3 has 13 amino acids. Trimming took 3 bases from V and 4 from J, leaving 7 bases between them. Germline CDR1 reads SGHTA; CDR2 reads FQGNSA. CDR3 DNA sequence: TGTGCCAGCAGCTTGGACCGGAATCAGCCCCAGCATTTT. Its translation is CASSLDRNQPQHF.

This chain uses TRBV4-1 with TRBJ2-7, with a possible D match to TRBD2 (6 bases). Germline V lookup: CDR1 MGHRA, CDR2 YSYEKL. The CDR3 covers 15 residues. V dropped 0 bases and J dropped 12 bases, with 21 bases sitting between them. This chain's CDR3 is CASSQDRVAEDCLYF. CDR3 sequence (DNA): TGCGCCAGCAGCCAAGATCGGGTAGCGGAGGATTGTCTGTACTTC.